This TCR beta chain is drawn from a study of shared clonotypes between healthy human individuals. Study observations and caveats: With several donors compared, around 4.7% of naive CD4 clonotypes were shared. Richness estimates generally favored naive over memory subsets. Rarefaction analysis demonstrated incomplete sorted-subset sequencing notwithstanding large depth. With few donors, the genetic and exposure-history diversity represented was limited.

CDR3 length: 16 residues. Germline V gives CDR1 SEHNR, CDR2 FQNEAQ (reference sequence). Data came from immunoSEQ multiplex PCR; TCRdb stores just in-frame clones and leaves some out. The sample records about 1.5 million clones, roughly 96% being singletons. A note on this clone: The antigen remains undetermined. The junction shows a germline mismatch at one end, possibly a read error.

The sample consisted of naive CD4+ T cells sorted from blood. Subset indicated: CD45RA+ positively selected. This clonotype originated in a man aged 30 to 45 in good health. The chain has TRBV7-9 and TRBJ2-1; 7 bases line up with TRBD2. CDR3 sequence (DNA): TGTGCCAGCAGCTTAGCAGTTCGTGTGTCGGGAGGACCTACGGTCTTC. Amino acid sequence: CASSLAVRVSGGPTVF.